This TCR beta chain derives from a study of shared clonotypes between healthy human individuals. Whole-study results and caveats: The sole specimen, blood, was sampled, and tissue repertoires likely differ.

Profiling relied on immunoSEQ multiplex PCR, and the TCRdb table lists in-frame clones only, not all of them. The sample lists millions of clones, about 95% seen once, with more than 0.1% in the top ten. Germline CDR1 and CDR2: MNHEY and SVGAGI. The CDR3 covers 13 residues. Trimming cost V 6 bases and J 6 bases, with 12 bases left between them. This clone occurred a few times. No antigen is known for it. The rearrangement joins TRBV6-5 to TRBJ2-1; D is ambiguous. The sequence derives from a man aged 18 to 35 in good health. The source material was naive CD4+ T cells sorted from blood. Described subset: CD45RA+ positively selected. CDR3 sequence: CASRRRPGNEQFF. The CDR3, as DNA: TGTGCCAGCAGAAGACGGCCCGGCAATGAGCAGTTCTTC.